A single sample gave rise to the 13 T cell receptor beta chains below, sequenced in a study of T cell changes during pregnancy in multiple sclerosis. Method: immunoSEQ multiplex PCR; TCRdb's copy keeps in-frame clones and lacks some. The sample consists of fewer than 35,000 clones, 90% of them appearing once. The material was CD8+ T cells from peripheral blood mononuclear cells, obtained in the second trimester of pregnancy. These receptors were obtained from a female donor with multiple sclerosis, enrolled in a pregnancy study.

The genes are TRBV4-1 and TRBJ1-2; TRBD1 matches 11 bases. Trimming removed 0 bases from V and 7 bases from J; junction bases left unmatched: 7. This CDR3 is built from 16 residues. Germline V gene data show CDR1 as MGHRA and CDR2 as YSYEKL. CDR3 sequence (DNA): TGCGCCAGCAGCCAAGATTTCGGACAGGGGGCGCCTGGCTACACCTTC. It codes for CASSQDFGQGAPGYTF.

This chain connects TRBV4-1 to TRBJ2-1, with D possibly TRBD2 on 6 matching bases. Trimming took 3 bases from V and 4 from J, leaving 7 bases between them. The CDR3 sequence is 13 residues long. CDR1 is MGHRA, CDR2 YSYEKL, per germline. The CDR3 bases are TGCGCCAGCAGCCAGCGGGAATACAATGAGCAGTTCTTC. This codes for CASSQREYNEQFF.

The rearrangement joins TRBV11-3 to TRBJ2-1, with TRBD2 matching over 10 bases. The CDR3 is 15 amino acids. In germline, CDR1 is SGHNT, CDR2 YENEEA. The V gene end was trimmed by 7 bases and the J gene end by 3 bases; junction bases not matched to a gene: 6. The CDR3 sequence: CASTQSSGSYNEQFF. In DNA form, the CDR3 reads TGTGCCAGCACCCAATCTAGCGGGAGCTACAATGAGCAGTTCTTC. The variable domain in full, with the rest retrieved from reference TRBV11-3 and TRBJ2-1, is EAGVVQSPRYKIIEKKQPVAFWCNPISGHNTLYWYLQNLGQGPELLIRYENEEAVDDSQLPKDRFSAERLKGVDSTLKIQPAELGDSAVYLCASTQSSGSYNEQFFGPGTRLTVL.

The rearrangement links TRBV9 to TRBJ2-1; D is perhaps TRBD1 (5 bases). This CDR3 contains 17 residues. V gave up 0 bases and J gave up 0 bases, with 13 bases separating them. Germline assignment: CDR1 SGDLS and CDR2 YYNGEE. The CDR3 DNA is TGTGCCAGCAGCGTAGTATCCCACAGGAGCTCCTACAATGAGCAGTTCTTC. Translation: CASSVVSHRSSYNEQFF.

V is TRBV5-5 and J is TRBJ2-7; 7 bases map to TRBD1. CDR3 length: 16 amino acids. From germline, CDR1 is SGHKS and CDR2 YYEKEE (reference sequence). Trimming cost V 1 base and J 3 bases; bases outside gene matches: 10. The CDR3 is CASSLISGTEDYEQYF. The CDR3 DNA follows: TGTGCCAGCAGCTTGATTTCCGGGACAGAGGACTACGAGCAGTACTTC.

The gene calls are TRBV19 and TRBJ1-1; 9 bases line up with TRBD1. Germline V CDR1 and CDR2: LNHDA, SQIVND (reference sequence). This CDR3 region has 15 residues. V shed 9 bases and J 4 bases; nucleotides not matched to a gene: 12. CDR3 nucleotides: TGTGCCAGCTACTTGAACAGGGGGCGGGTCACTGAAGCTTTCTTT. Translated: CASYLNRGRVTEAFF.

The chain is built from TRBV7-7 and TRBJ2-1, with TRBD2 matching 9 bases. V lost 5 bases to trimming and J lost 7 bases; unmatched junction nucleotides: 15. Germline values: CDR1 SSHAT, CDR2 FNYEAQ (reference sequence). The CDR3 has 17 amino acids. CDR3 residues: CASSPNGAGGPENEQFF. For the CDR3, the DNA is TGTGCCAGCAGCCCCAACGGGGCGGGAGGGCCGGAGAATGAGCAGTTCTTC.

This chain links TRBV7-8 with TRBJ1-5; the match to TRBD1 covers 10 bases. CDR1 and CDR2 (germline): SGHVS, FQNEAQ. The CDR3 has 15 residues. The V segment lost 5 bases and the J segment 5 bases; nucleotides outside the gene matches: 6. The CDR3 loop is CASSARTGGDQPQHF. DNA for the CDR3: TGTGCCAGCAGCGCTAGGACAGGGGGTGATCAGCCCCAGCATTTT.

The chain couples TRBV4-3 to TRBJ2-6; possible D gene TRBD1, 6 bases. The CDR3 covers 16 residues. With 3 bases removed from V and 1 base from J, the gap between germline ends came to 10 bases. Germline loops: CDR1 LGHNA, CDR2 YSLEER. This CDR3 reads CASSQSGVSGANVLTF. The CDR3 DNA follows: TGCGCCAGCAGCCAGTCAGGGGTTTCTGGGGCCAACGTCCTGACTTTC.

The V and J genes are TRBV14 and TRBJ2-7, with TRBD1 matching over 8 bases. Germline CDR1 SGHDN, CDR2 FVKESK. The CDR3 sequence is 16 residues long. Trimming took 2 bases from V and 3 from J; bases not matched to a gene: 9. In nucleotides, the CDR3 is TGTGCCAGCAGCCAACTGGACAGGGCATGGATCTACGAGCAGTACTTC. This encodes CASSQLDRAWIYEQYF.

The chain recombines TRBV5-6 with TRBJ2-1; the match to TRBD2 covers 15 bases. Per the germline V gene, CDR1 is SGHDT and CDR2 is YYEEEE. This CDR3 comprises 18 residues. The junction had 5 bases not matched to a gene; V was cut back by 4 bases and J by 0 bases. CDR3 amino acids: CASSGTSGRPSSYNEQFF. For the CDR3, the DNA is TGTGCCAGCAGCGGGACTAGCGGGAGGCCCAGCTCCTACAATGAGCAGTTCTTC.

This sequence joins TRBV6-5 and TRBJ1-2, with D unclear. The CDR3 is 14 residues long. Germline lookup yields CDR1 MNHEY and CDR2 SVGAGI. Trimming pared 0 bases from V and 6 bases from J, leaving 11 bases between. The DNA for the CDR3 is TGTGCCAGCAGTTACTCGATCGGGGTCGATGGCTACACCTTC. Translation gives CASSYSIGVDGYTF.

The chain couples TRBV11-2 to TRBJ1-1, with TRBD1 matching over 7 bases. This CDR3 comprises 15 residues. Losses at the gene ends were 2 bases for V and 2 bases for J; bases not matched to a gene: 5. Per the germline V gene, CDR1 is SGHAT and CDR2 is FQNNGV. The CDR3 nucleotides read TGTGCCAGCAGCTTATCAGACAGGGTAAACACTGAAGCTTTCTTT. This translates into CASSLSDRVNTEAFF.